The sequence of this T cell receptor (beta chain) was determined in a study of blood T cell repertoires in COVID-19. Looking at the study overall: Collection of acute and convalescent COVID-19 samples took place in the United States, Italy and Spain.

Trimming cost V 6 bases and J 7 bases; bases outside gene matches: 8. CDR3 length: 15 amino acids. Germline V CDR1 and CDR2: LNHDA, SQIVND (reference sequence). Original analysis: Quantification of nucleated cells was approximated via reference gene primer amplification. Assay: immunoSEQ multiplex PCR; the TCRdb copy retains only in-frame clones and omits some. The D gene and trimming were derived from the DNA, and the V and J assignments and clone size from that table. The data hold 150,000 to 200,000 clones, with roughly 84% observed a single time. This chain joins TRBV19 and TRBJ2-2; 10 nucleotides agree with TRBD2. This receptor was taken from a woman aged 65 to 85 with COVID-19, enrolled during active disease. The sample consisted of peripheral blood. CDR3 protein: CASRKVGLAFGELFF. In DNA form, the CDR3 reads TGTGCCAGTAGAAAGGTGGGACTAGCGTTCGGGGAGCTGTTTTTT.